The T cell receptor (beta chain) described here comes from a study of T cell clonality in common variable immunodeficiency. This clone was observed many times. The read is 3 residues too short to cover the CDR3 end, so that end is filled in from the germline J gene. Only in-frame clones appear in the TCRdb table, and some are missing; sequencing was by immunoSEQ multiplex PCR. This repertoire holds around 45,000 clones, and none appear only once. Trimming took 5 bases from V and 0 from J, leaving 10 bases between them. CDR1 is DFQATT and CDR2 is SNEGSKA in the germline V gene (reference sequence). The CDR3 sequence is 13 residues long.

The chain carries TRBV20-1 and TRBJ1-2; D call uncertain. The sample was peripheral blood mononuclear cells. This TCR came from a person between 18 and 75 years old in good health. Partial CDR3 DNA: TGCAGTGCTCCGAGCCCGGCTAACTATGGC. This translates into CSAPSPANYG. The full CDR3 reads CSAPSPANYGYTF.